This TCR beta chain was found in a study of blood T cell repertoires in COVID-19 (dated by TCRdb to the early 2020s). Background on the whole study: The collaborator samples originated in the United States, Italy and Spain and spanned the acute and convalescent phases of COVID-19. The prospective study material was composed of cDNA or gDNA derived from T cells, B-cell-depleted T cells, or PBMCs. Subjects who had been exposed to COVID-19, were actively infected with it, or had recovered from it provided the deeply sampled blood TCRbeta repertoires that made up the dataset. The repertoires were released in a freely available public database meant as a resource for research on the immune response to SARS-CoV-2. Samples came from the ongoing ImmuneRACE study (first 160 participants) plus 1,254 subjects from 6 global collaborators. Nearly every sample came with metadata listing a de-identified subject ID, COVID-19 status, age in years and sex. Where available, HLA class I and class II types were obtained from metadata supplied by the sample provider rather than from assay-based typing.

Study-level results and caveats: How much clinical and demographic metadata was included differed by source and by participant, and the metadata was provided uncurated.

As concerns this clone: Its antigen is currently not known. Per-nucleotide qualities are absent, and no much larger clonotype sits a single base away.

Trimming removed 3 bases from V and 7 bases from J; the gene matches leave 5 bases unexplained. In the germline V gene, CDR1 corresponds to SGDLS and CDR2 to YYNGEE. The CDR3 contains 14 residues, cysteine and phenylalanine counted. The retained sequence is limited to the CDR3, 42 bases, with the frame set at the first base. The immunoSEQ Assay, a bias-controlled multiplex PCR, was used to amplify TCRbeta CDR3 regions from genomic DNA. As for how the authors treated the data: The number of nucleated cells in each sample was estimated by amplification of reference gene primers within the assay. To quantify the absolute abundance of each unique TCRbeta CDR3 rearrangement, sequence reads were collapsed and filtered. For each sample, productive Simpson clonality was calculated as the square root of Simpson's diversity index over productive rearrangements. The table was pulled from immuneACCESS by TCRdb, which kept in-frame rearrangements only. Such tables lose some clones; where checked, under half of the loss comes from unresolved V genes, and the rest has no known cause. V and J calls and clone size are those listed in that table; D and trimming were worked out from the DNA. The sample contains about 130,000 clones, approximately 77% of them found a single time. Roughly a fifth of the sample is held by the ten biggest clonotypes.

Collaborating institutions collected whole blood in K2EDTA tubes following their own protocols. For TCRbeta analysis, collaborator samples were shipped as frozen whole blood, as isolated PBMCs, or as DNA extracted from either sample type. The clonotype was recovered from a man older than 75 with acute or convalescent COVID-19. Sequenced: peripheral blood. The chain employs TRBV9 and TRBJ1-4, with 8 junctional bases fitting TRBD1. The nucleotide sequence is given as TGTGCCAGCAGCGCCGACAGGGGAGCTGAAAAACTGTTTTTT. This sequence encodes CASSADRGAEKLFF.